Listed here are 31 T cell receptor beta chains from one sample, sequenced in a study of blood T cell repertoires in COVID-19. Profiling relied on immunoSEQ multiplex PCR, and the TCRdb table lists in-frame clones only, not all of them. The sample holds under 250,000 clones, about 87% seen once. Material for sequencing was peripheral blood. The receptor source for this set is an older woman with active or convalescent COVID-19.

The genes are TRBV12-3 or TRBV12-4 and TRBJ1-2, with 9 bases aligning to TRBD1. V shed 8 bases and J 8 bases; nucleotides not matched to a gene: 9. The CDR3 spans 13 residues. CDR3 nucleotides: TGTGCCAGCCAACCAGGACAGGGGAAGGGCTACACCTTC. Amino acid sequence: CASQPGQGKGYTF.

This sequence joins TRBV19 and TRBJ2-2, with 9 bases aligning to TRBD1. Losses at the gene ends were 10 bases for V and 2 bases for J; bases not matched to a gene: 8. CDR3 length: 15 amino acids. Germline values: CDR1 LNHDA, CDR2 SQIVND (reference sequence). The CDR3 DNA reads TGTGCCATCAAAGCGACAGGGGGTAACACCGGGGAGCTGTTTTTT. Translating gives CAIKATGGNTGELFF.

The chain has TRBV9 and TRBJ1-2, with D possibly matching TRBD1 (5 bases). From germline, CDR1 is SGDLS and CDR2 YYNGEE. This CDR3 has 13 amino acids. The germline V and J ends were trimmed by 3 bases and 5 bases, with 11 bases remaining between them. Written as DNA, the CDR3 is TGTGCCAGCAGCGGGCAGGGAGGGTATGGCTACACCTTC. It yields the protein CASSGQGGYGYTF.

The rearrangement uses TRBV19 and TRBJ1-2; 7 nucleotides align to TRBD1. Per germline, CDR1 LNHDA and CDR2 SQIVND (reference sequence). The CDR3 covers 15 residues. With 2 bases clipped from V and 4 bases from J, the junction kept 7 bases outside the gene matches. This CDR3 is CASSITADRRYGYTF. The CDR3 bases are TGTGCCAGTAGTATAACGGCGGACAGGCGCTATGGCTACACCTTC.

The chain uses TRBV29-1 and TRBJ1-1; D is possibly TRBD1 (6 bases). The germline V and J ends were trimmed by 6 bases and 11 bases, with 25 bases remaining between them. Per the germline V gene, CDR1 is SQVTM and CDR2 is ANQGSEA. The CDR3 loop spans 14 amino acids. CDR3: CSVADSLEEQMAFF. DNA of the CDR3: TGCAGCGTGGCGGACAGCTTGGAGGAGCAGATGGCTTTCTTT.

The chain carries TRBV6-5 and TRBJ2-7; possible D gene TRBD2, 5 bases. CDR1 is MNHEY, CDR2 SVGAGI, per germline. The CDR3 has 13 amino acids. Trimming cost V 2 bases and J 2 bases, with 7 bases left between them. In DNA, the CDR3 is TGTGCCAGCAGTTACGCGGAGGCCTACGAGCAGTACTTC. It codes for CASSYAEAYEQYF.

V usage is TRBV7-3 and J usage is TRBJ2-3; possibly TRBD1 for D (5 bases). Germline V gene data show CDR1 as SGHTA and CDR2 as FQGTGA. Trimming removed 0 bases from V and 8 bases from J, with 9 bases in between. This CDR3 contains 13 residues. CDR3 residues: CASSLTYQGTQYF. The CDR3 DNA reads TGTGCCAGCAGCTTAACGTATCAGGGTACGCAGTATTTT.

The chain has TRBV29-1 and TRBJ1-1; tentative D call: TRBD1 (5 bases). CDR1 and CDR2 (germline): SQVTM, ANQGSEA. Trimming pared 6 bases from V and 0 bases from J, leaving 8 bases between. This CDR3 region has 12 residues. In nucleotides, the CDR3 is TGCAGCGTGGACAACATGAACACTGAAGCTTTCTTT. Amino acid sequence: CSVDNMNTEAFF.

On this clone: Additional DNA sequences in this sample encode the identical CDR3. The genes are TRBV6-1 and TRBJ1-2; no definite D call. The CDR3 is 12 residues long. CDR1 is MNHNS and CDR2 is SASEGT in the germline V gene. Trimming pared 0 bases from V and 8 bases from J, leaving 7 bases between. CDR3 sequence (DNA): TGTGCCAGCAGTGAAGCGGGGAGAGGCTACACCTTC. Translated: CASSEAGRGYTF.

The chain combines TRBV9 with TRBJ2-1, with D tentatively TRBD1 (5 bases). This CDR3 has 15 residues. V lost 4 bases to trimming and J lost 1 base, with 12 bases between them. Germline V gene lookup returns CDR1 SGDLS and CDR2 YYNGEE. The chain's CDR3 is CASSPRRVSYNEQFF. The CDR3 DNA sequence: TGTGCCAGCAGCCCTCGCAGGGTTTCCTACAATGAGCAGTTCTTC.

The chain employs TRBV2 and TRBJ1-6, with D maybe TRBD1 (5 bases). Looked up from germline, CDR1 is SNHLY and CDR2 is FYNNEI. With 3 bases removed from V and 16 bases from J, the gap between germline ends came to 19 bases. CDR3 length: 14 amino acids. CDR3 region: CASSEGVSGSNLHF. The CDR3 nucleotides read TGTGCCAGCAGTGAGGGTGTCTCAGGGTCCAATCTCCACTTT. Full variable domain (remainder filled in from reference TRBV2 and TRBJ1-6): EPEVTQTPSHQVTQMGQEVILRCVPISNHLYFYWYRQILGQKVEFLVSFYNNEISEKSEIFDDQFSVERPDGSNFTLKIRSTKLEDSAMYFCASSEGVSGSNLHFGNGTRLTVT.

This clone was counted a few times. Relative to the germline gene, one junction end is altered; a read error may explain this. This chain links TRBV12-3 or TRBV12-4 with TRBJ1-4; 8 positions agree with TRBD1. CDR3 length: 13 residues. The CDR3 bases are TGTGCCAGCTCCGGACAGGGTCTTGTAACGAAGGTTTTT. Translated, it gives CASSGQGLVTKVF.

This sequence joins TRBV19 and TRBJ2-1, with 14 bases fitting TRBD2. The J segment lost 4 bases and the V segment lost 4 bases, leaving 6 bases of the junction unmatched. In germline, CDR1 is LNHDA, CDR2 SQIVND (reference sequence). CDR3 length equals 17 residues. CDR3 coding DNA: TGTGCCAGTAGTAGAGGGACTAGCGGGGGACCTTACAATGAGCAGTTCTTC. It translates to CASSRGTSGGPYNEQFF.

V and J are TRBV7-2 and TRBJ1-2; 7 nucleotides match TRBD1. From germline, CDR1 is SGHTA and CDR2 FQGNSA. This CDR3 is built from 15 residues. After removal of 5 bases from V and 3 bases from J, the junction contained 9 bases not matched to a gene. The chain's CDR3 is CASSIRQGRDYGYTF. The CDR3 DNA sequence: TGTGCCAGCAGCATACGACAGGGCCGAGACTATGGCTACACCTTC.

The rearrangement links TRBV6-1 to TRBJ1-4, with no clear D. There are 15 residues in the CDR3. The germline CDR1 and CDR2 sequences are MNHNS and SASEGT. V was pared by 2 bases and J by 8 bases, with 15 bases between. In DNA, the CDR3 is TGTGCCAGCAGTGAATTGGGCATAACGGGGGAAAAACTGTTTTTT. It encodes CASSELGITGEKLFF.

The rearrangement joins TRBV10-3 to TRBJ2-3; D might be TRBD2 (5 bases). The V gene lost 0 bases and the J gene lost 2 bases, with 6 bases spanning the gap. The CDR3 loop spans 14 amino acids. In germline, CDR1 is ENHRY, CDR2 SYGVKD. DNA for the CDR3: TGTGCCATCAGTGAGTCTGGACTCACAGATACGCAGTATTTT. Amino acids: CAISESGLTDTQYF.

The chain has TRBV5-1 and TRBJ2-7, with 8 positions matching TRBD1. The germline CDR1 and CDR2 sequences are SGHRS and YFSETQ. J lost 7 bases, V lost 4 bases, and 4 bases had no gene match. The CDR3 totals 12 residues. Written as DNA, the CDR3 is TGCGCCAGCAGCCATGGACAGGGTGAGCAGTACTTC. Translating it yields CASSHGQGEQYF.

V gene TRBV4-1 combines with J gene TRBJ1-5; D possibly corresponds to TRBD1 (5 bases). CDR3 length: 15 amino acids. V gave up 1 base and J gave up 5 bases, with 12 bases separating them. Germline loops: CDR1 MGHRA, CDR2 YSYEKL. CDR3 in DNA: TGCGCCAGCAGCCAAGGGGGGGACCAGGATCAGCCCCAGCATTTT. Translating it yields CASSQGGDQDQPQHF.

The chain couples TRBV5-4 to TRBJ2-3; 7 nucleotides match TRBD1. V shed 5 bases and J 2 bases; nucleotides not matched to a gene: 11. Per the germline V gene, CDR1 is SGHNT and CDR2 is YYREEE (reference sequence). This CDR3 comprises 16 residues. DNA for the CDR3: TGTGCCAGCAGTTTTCCGACAGGGCCGATCACAGATACGCAGTATTTT. It codes for CASSFPTGPITDTQYF.

The chain employs TRBV21-1 and TRBJ2-3; the D call in the table, TRBD1, was not verified against the DNA. TRBV21-1 is described as a pseudogene. The CDR3 has 17 amino acids. CDR3 nucleotide sequence: TGTGCCAGCAGCAAGCCGCCACAGGGAACTAGCACAGATACGCAGTATTTT. Its translation: CASSKPPQGTSTDTQYF.

The gene calls are TRBV18 and TRBJ1-1; TRBD1 is a possible D gene (6 bases). Germline V gene data show CDR1 as KGHSH and CDR2 as LQKENI. This CDR3 contains 14 residues. Trimming cost V 3 bases and J 10 bases, with 18 bases left between them. The CDR3 is CASSPNQGPYGAFF. The CDR3 DNA sequence: TGTGCCAGCTCACCGAATCAGGGGCCCTATGGAGCTTTCTTT.

J is TRBJ2-5 and V is TRBV2; D possibly corresponds to TRBD2 (5 bases). The CDR3 covers 14 residues. With 4 bases removed from V and 5 bases from J, the gap between germline ends came to 14 bases. Germline CDR1 reads SNHLY; CDR2 reads FYNNEI. As DNA, the CDR3 is TGTGCCAGCAGTGTTGGTCGGACGGGGGAGACCCAGTACTTC. It codes for CASSVGRTGETQYF.

The V gene is TRBV18, the J gene TRBJ2-7, with D hard to call. The germline gives CDR1 KGHSH, CDR2 LQKENI. Trimming took off 3 bases at V and 5 bases at J, with 8 bases between the two ends. This CDR3 is built from 12 residues. CDR3 sequence (DNA): TGTGCCAGCTCACCTAACAGCAACGAGCAGTACTTC. Protein: CASSPNSNEQYF.

The V and J genes are TRBV10-3 and TRBJ1-1; D unresolved. The germline V gene encodes CDR1 ENHRY and CDR2 SYGVKD. V shed 9 bases and J shed 4 bases, with 12 bases lying between them. This CDR3 contains 12 residues. The CDR3 reads CAIGRGGTEAFF. CDR3 bases: TGTGCCATTGGGCGGGGTGGCACTGAAGCTTTCTTT.

The V and J genes are TRBV11-3 and TRBJ2-1; the match to TRBD2 covers 11 bases. CDR1 and CDR2 (germline): SGHNT, YENEEA. CDR3 length equals 15 residues. V lost 3 bases, J lost 5 bases, and 3 bases stayed unmatched. The CDR3 sequence is CASSFKLAGDNEQFF. The CDR3 bases are TGTGCCAGCAGCTTTAAACTAGCGGGGGACAATGAGCAGTTCTTC. Complete variable domain (other parts from reference TRBV11-3 and TRBJ2-1): EAGVVQSPRYKIIEKKQPVAFWCNPISGHNTLYWYLQNLGQGPELLIRYENEEAVDDSQLPKDRFSAERLKGVDSTLKIQPAELGDSAVYLCASSFKLAGDNEQFFGPGTRLTVL.

This clone was counted a single time. The chain combines TRBV10-1 with TRBJ2-1; TRBD2 aligns across 8 bases. The germline V gene encodes CDR1 WNHNN and CDR2 SYGVQD (reference sequence). This CDR3 is built from 11 residues. Trimming removed 4 bases from V and 12 bases from J; junction bases left unmatched: 2. The CDR3 loop reads CASSGTSGQFF. The CDR3 DNA reads TGCGCCAGCAGTGGTACTAGCGGGCAGTTCTTC.

The V call is TRBV24-1, the J call TRBJ1-5; D is perhaps TRBD1 (6 bases). CDR1 is KGHDR and CDR2 is SFDVKD in the germline V gene. CDR3 length: 14 amino acids. The ends were cut back, 11 bases at V and 5 bases at J, with 18 bases in the middle. The CDR3 coding sequence is TGTGCCATCTCACGGCAGGGGAACGATCAGCCCCAGCATTTT. The encoded protein is CAISRQGNDQPQHF.

The CDR3 here is CASSPWQGGHGYTF. The CDR3 DNA is TGTGCCAGCAGCCCTTGGCAGGGTGGTCATGGCTACACCTTC. The gene calls are TRBV6-6 and TRBJ1-2; the D gene is possibly TRBD1 (5 bases). In germline, CDR1 is MNHNY, CDR2 SVGAGI (reference sequence). This CDR3 is 14 amino acids long. V was cut by 6 bases and J by 6 bases, with 17 bases left in between.

This rearrangement joins TRBV6-6 to TRBJ2-2; possible D gene TRBD1, 6 bases. V was cut by 9 bases and J by 6 bases, with 17 bases left in between. The CDR3 length is 14 residues. Germline CDR1 and CDR2: MNHNY and SVGAGI (reference sequence). The CDR3 region is CARWDTEDSGELFF. CDR3 DNA: TGTGCCAGGTGGGACACGGAAGATTCCGGGGAGCTGTTTTTT.

The sample holds a few counts of this clone. The V and J genes are TRBV24-1 and TRBJ2-7, with TRBD1 matching 7 bases. The CDR3 is made up of 14 amino acids. Germline V gene lookup returns CDR1 KGHDR and CDR2 SFDVKD. V dropped 4 bases and J dropped 2; count of bases not matched to a gene: 4. CDR3 nucleotides: TGTGCCACCAGTGACCCGGGACAGACCTACGAGCAGTACTTC. Protein: CATSDPGQTYEQYF.

CDR3 bases: TGTGCCAGCTCCCTTACGATACTCCCGGACACTGAAGCTTTCTTT. Translating gives CASSLTILPDTEAFF. This rearrangement joins TRBV18 to TRBJ1-1; D remains unclear. Germline V gene data show CDR1 as KGHSH and CDR2 as LQKENI. Trimming took 6 bases from V and 3 from J, leaving 17 bases between them. The CDR3 has 15 residues.